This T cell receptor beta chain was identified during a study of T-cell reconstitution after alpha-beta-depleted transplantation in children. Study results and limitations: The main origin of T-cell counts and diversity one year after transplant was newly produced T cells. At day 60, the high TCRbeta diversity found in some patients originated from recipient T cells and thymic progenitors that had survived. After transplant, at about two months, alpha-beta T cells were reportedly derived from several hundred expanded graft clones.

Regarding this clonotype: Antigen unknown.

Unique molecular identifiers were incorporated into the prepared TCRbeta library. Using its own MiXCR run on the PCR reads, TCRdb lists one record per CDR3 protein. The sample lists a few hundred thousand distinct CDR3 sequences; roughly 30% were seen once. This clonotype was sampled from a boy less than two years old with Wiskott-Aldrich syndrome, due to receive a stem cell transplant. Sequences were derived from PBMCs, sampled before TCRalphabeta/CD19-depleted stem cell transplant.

The CDR3 DNA follows: TGTGCCAGCAGCAGGACAGGGAAGTCCGGGGAGCTGTTTTTT. The encoded protein is CASSRTGKSGELFF. The rearrangement uses TRBV27 and TRBJ2-2, with TRBD1 matching 8 bases. Unmatched junction bases numbered 6, after V lost 6 bases and J lost 6 bases. The CDR3 runs to 14 residues. CDR1 is MNHEY, CDR2 SMNVEV, per germline (reference sequence).